Shown below are 21 T cell receptor beta chains from a single sample sequenced in a study of CD8+ T cells in alopecia areata. Extracted RNA was reverse transcribed, and the resulting cDNA served as sequencing template. Method: immunoSEQ multiplex PCR; TCRdb's copy keeps in-frame clones and lacks some. The table has over 200,000 clones, approximately 61% seen once. The material was CD4+ T cells sorted from blood, obtained at week 0. The source of these receptors is a human donor with alopecia areata.

The rearrangement links TRBV29-1 to TRBJ1-4; 7 bases fit TRBD1. The CDR3 is made up of 13 amino acids. V gave up 7 bases and J gave up 7 bases; unmatched junction bases: 9. Germline-derived CDR1 and CDR2 are SQVTM and ANQGSEA. The CDR3 reads CSALQGTGEKLFF. The CDR3 region has the DNA TGCAGCGCCTTACAGGGGACTGGTGAAAAACTGTTTTTT.

The chain couples TRBV29-1 to TRBJ2-1; TRBD2 is a possible D gene (6 bases). V lost 3 bases, J lost 7 bases, and 19 bases lay in between. In germline, CDR1 is SQVTM, CDR2 ANQGSEA. The CDR3 runs 15 residues. The CDR3 sequence: CSVDGLAFLGNEQFF. CDR3 in DNA: TGCAGCGTTGATGGGCTAGCGTTTTTGGGGAATGAGCAGTTCTTC.

This clone was observed a handful of times. The rearrangement joins TRBV29-1 to TRBJ2-7; D possibly corresponds to TRBD1 (6 bases). This CDR3 comprises 12 residues. Germline V gene lookup returns CDR1 SQVTM and CDR2 ANQGSEA. Trimming cost V 6 bases and J 5 bases, with 14 bases left between them. The CDR3 nucleotides are TGCAGCGTCCGGACAGATGGGGACGAGCAGTACTTC. This translates into CSVRTDGDEQYF.

The V gene is TRBV4-1, the J gene TRBJ2-1; 10 bases align to TRBD2. The CDR3 runs to 18 residues. Losses at the gene ends were 0 bases for V and 7 bases for J; bases not matched to a gene: 12. CDR1 and CDR2 (germline): MGHRA, YSYEKL. The CDR3 spells CASSQDVPLAGVMNEQFF. CDR3 DNA sequence: TGCGCCAGCAGCCAAGATGTCCCCCTAGCGGGAGTTATGAATGAGCAGTTCTTC.

V is TRBV7-2 and J is TRBJ2-7; D might be TRBD1 or TRBD2, each matching 7 bases. CDR1 and CDR2 from the germline V gene are SGHTA and FQGNSA. CDR3 size: 14 residues. The ends were cut back, 3 bases at V and 4 bases at J, with 13 bases in the middle. CDR3 DNA sequence: TGTGCCAGCAGCTTGGGAGGGGGCGTGTACGAGCAGTACTTC. Its protein product is CASSLGGGVYEQYF.

This chain connects TRBV29-1 to TRBJ2-7; D not resolved. The V end lost 2 bases, the J end lost 2 bases, and 4 bases lay between the germline ends. The CDR3 spans 11 residues. Germline CDR1 reads SQVTM; CDR2 reads ANQGSEA. The CDR3 here is CSVEYAYEQYF. The DNA for the CDR3 is TGCAGCGTTGAATACGCCTACGAGCAGTACTTC.

This clone was detected many times. The V and J genes are TRBV7-9 and TRBJ2-2; D call uncertain. V lost 2 bases and J 3 bases, leaving 7 bases between the germline ends. The CDR3 runs to 14 residues. Per the germline V gene, CDR1 is SEHNR and CDR2 is FQNEAQ (reference sequence). CDR3 DNA sequence: TGTGCCAGCAGCTTATCCGGAGACACCGGGGAGCTGTTTTTT. Encoded protein: CASSLSGDTGELFF.

V usage is TRBV7-9 and J usage is TRBJ2-7, with 8 bases aligning to TRBD1. Trimming removed 8 bases from V and 3 bases from J; junction bases left unmatched: 9. Per germline, CDR1 SEHNR and CDR2 FQNEAQ (reference sequence). CDR3 length: 14 residues. The CDR3 region is CASDTGQGSYEQYF. In nucleotides, the CDR3 is TGTGCCAGCGATACCGGACAGGGAAGCTACGAGCAGTACTTC.

V gene TRBV9 combines with J gene TRBJ1-1; no definite D call. Trimming removed 0 bases at V and 0 bases at J, with 6 bases between. Germline V lookup: CDR1 SGDLS, CDR2 YYNGEE. The CDR3 spans 14 residues. This CDR3 is CASSVEAVNTEAFF. In DNA form, the CDR3 reads TGTGCCAGCAGCGTAGAAGCTGTGAACACTGAAGCTTTCTTT.

This rearrangement joins TRBV13 to TRBJ2-1; TRBD2 agrees at 12 bases. The germline V gene encodes CDR1 PRHDT and CDR2 FYEKMQ (reference sequence). V lost 2 bases to trimming and J lost 9 bases; unmatched junction nucleotides: 8. The CDR3 length is 16 residues. The CDR3, as DNA: TGTGCCAGCAGCTTAACTTCTAGCGGGGGGGCCGGTGAGCAGTTCTTC. Protein sequence: CASSLTSSGGAGEQFF.

The rearrangement links TRBV29-1 to TRBJ2-1; 7 positions match TRBD2. Germline CDR1 reads SQVTM; CDR2 reads ANQGSEA. The CDR3 length is 14 residues. The V gene end was trimmed by 5 bases and the J gene end by 3 bases; junction bases not matched to a gene: 7. CDR3 DNA: TGCAGCGTTAGGGCGGGAGCTTTCTACAATGAGCAGTTCTTC. Amino acid sequence: CSVRAGAFYNEQFF.

This clone was recorded a few times. The V gene is TRBV29-1, the J gene TRBJ1-1, with a tentative D call TRBD1 (5 bases). This CDR3 is built from 13 residues. Germline V gene data show CDR1 as SQVTM and CDR2 as ANQGSEA. V lost 5 bases, J lost 1 base, and 11 bases lay in between. For the CDR3, the DNA is TGCAGCGTTCTTCAACAGGAGAACACTGAAGCTTTCTTT. Translation gives CSVLQQENTEAFF.

The gene calls are TRBV7-3 and TRBJ2-7, with D uncertain. This CDR3 has 13 amino acids. Germline loops: CDR1 SGHTA, CDR2 FQGTGA. V was cut by 4 bases and J by 9 bases, with 16 bases left in between. The chain's CDR3 is CASSYGPAIGQYF. CDR3 DNA sequence: TGTGCCAGCAGCTATGGCCCCGCCATTGGGCAGTACTTC. Based on the CDR3 plus reference TRBV7-3 and TRBJ2-7, the full variable domain is GAGVSQTPSNKVTEKGKYVELRCDPISGHTALYWYRQSLGQGPEFLIYFQGTGAADDSGLPNDRFFAVRPEGSVSTLKIQRTERGDSAVYLCASSYGPAIGQYFGPGTRLTVT.

This clone has more than one count but fewer than ten. The chain carries TRBV4-2 and TRBJ2-6; the D gene is possibly TRBD1 (5 bases). The CDR3 length is 18 residues. The germline V and J ends were trimmed by 1 base and 0 bases, with 13 bases remaining between them. Looked up from germline, CDR1 is LGHNA and CDR2 is YNFKEQ. The CDR3 spells CASSQGQGPLSGANVLTF. The CDR3 DNA sequence: TGTGCCAGCAGCCAAGGGCAGGGCCCCCTCTCTGGGGCCAACGTCCTGACTTTC.

This clone appeared a few times. This chain links TRBV14 with TRBJ2-4, with unresolved D. The V gene's germline CDR1 is SGHDN and CDR2 FVKESK. The CDR3 contains 17 residues. Trimming stripped 2 bases from V and 7 bases from J, with 21 bases between. This CDR3 is CASSQTYRTGRVNIQYF. The CDR3 bases are TGTGCCAGCAGCCAAACTTATCGGACCGGACGAGTCAACATTCAGTACTTC.

The rearrangement joins TRBV15 to TRBJ2-2; D is possibly TRBD1 (6 bases). Per germline, CDR1 LNHNV and CDR2 YYDKDF (reference sequence). Trimming shortened V by 0 bases and J by 5 bases, and 13 bases separated the two germline ends. This CDR3 spans 16 amino acids. Here the CDR3 DNA reads TGTGCCACCAGCAGAGATGGAACAGGGAGTACCGGGGAGCTGTTTTTT. Its protein is CATSRDGTGSTGELFF. Full variable domain (missing parts from reference TRBV15 and TRBJ2-2): DAMVIQNPRYQVTQFGKPVTLSCSQTLNHNVMYWYQQKSSQAPKLLFHYYDKDFNNEADTPDNFQSRRPNTSFCFLDIRSPGLGDTAMYLCATSRDGTGSTGELFFGEGSRLTVL.

The chain carries TRBV29-1 and TRBJ2-1; 9 bases match TRBD1. V lost 7 bases and J lost 6; bases outside the gene matches: 16. Germline V gene lookup returns CDR1 SQVTM and CDR2 ANQGSEA. CDR3 length equals 16 residues. CDR3 residues: CSANRPRTGAVNEQFF. The CDR3, as DNA: TGCAGCGCCAACCGCCCGAGGACAGGGGCCGTCAATGAGCAGTTCTTC.

This sequence joins TRBV15 and TRBJ2-7, with D uncertain. CDR1 is LNHNV and CDR2 is YYDKDF in the germline V gene (reference sequence). The CDR3 covers 12 residues. V gave up 5 bases and J gave up 5 bases, with 10 bases separating them. CDR3 bases: TGTGCCACCAGCCGTGGACGCAACGAGCAGTACTTC. Residues: CATSRGRNEQYF.

This chain links TRBV23-1 with TRBJ1-2; D unclear. TRBV23-1 belongs to the ORF category, with a function that is uncertain. The germline V and J ends were trimmed by 7 bases and 3 bases, with 18 bases remaining between them. The length of the CDR3 is 15 residues. The CDR3 loop is CASTHWAGRDYGYTF. CDR3 nucleotides: TGCGCCAGCACCCACTGGGCAGGAAGGGACTATGGCTACACCTTC.

The V gene is TRBV10-3, the J gene TRBJ1-2; D is unresolved. CDR1 is ENHRY and CDR2 is SYGVKD in the germline V gene. The CDR3 totals 11 residues. V lost 3 bases and J 8 bases, leaving 7 bases between the germline ends. CDR3 nucleotides: TGTGCCATCAGTGATATCTTCGGCTACACCTTC. Translating it yields CAISDIFGYTF.

This rearrangement joins TRBV2 to TRBJ2-2; perhaps TRBD2 as D (7 bases). The ends were cut back, 7 bases at V and 1 base at J, with 19 bases in the middle. CDR1 is SNHLY, CDR2 FYNNEI, per germline. CDR3 length equals 17 residues. The CDR3 coding sequence is TGTGCCAGCACCCTAAGGGGGGCTAGCGGGAACACCGGGGAGCTGTTTTTT. This gives the protein CASTLRGASGNTGELFF.